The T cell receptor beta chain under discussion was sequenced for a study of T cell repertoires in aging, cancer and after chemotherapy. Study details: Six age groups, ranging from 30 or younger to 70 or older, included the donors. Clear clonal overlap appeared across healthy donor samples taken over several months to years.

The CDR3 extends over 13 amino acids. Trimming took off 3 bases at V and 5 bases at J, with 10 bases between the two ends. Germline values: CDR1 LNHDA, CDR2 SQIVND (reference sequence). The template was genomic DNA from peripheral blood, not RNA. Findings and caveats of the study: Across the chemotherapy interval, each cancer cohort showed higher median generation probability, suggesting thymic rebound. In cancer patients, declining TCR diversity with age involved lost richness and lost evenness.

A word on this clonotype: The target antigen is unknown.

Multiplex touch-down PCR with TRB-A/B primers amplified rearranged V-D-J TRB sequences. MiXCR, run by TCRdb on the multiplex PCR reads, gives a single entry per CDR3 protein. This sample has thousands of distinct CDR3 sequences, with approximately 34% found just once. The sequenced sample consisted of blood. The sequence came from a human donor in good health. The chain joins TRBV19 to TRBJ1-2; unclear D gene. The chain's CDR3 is CASSIFGVYGYTF. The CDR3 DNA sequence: TGTGCCAGTAGTATCTTCGGGGTTTATGGCTACACCTTC.